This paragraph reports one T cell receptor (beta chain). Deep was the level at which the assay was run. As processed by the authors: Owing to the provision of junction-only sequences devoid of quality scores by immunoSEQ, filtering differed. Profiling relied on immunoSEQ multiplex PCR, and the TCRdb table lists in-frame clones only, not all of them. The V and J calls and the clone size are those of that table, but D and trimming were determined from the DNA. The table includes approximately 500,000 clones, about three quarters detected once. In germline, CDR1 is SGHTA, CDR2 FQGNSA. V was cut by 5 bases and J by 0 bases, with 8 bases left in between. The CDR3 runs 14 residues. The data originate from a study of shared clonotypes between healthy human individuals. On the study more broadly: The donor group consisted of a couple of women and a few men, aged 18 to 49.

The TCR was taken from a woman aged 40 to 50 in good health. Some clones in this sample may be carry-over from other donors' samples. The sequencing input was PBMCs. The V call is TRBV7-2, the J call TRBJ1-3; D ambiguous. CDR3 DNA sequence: TGTGCCAGCAGCACGGCCAGCTCTGGAAACACCATATATTTT. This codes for CASSTASSGNTIYF.